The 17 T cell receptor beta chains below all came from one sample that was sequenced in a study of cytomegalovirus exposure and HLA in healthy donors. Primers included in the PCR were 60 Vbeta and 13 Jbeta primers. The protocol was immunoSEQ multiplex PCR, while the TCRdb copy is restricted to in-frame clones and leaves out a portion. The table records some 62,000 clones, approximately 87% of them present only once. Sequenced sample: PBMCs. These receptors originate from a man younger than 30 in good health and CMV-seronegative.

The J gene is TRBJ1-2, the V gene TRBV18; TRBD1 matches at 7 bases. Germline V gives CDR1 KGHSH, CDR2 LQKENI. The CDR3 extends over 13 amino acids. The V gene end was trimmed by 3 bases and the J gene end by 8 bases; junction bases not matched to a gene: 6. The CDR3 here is CASSPLTGEGYTF. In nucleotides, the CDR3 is TGTGCCAGCTCACCCCTAACAGGGGAGGGCTACACCTTC.

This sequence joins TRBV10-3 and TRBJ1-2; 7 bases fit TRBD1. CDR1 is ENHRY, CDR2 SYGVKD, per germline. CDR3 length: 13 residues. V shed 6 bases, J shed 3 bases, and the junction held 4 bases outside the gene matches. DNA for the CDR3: TGTGCCATCAGCGGCGGGACAGACTATGGCTACACCTTC. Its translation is CAISGGTDYGYTF.

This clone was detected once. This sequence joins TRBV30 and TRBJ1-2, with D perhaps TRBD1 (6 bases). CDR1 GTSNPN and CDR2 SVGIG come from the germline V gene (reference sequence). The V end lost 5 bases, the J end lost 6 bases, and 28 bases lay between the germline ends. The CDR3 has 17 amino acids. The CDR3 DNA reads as TGTGCCTGGTTGAGGGGGACACCTGCTCTAGTGAGGGATGGCTACACCTTC. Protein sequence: CAWLRGTPALVRDGYTF.

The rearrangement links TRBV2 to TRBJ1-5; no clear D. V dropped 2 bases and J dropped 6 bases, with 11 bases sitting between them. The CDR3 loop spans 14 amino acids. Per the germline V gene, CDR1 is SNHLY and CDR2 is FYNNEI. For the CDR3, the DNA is TGTGCCAGCAGTGAAAGAGGGAGCGGTCAGCCCCAGCATTTT. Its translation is CASSERGSGQPQHF.

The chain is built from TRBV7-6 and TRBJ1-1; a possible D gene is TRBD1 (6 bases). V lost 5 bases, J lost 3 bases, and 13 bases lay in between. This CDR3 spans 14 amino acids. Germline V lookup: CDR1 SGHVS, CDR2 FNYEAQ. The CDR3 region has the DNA TGTGCCAGCAGCCGAGGGGGGGGTGACACTGAAGCTTTCTTT. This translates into CASSRGGGDTEAFF.

CDR3 sequence (DNA): TGCGCCAGCAGCCAAGAAGGACTAGCGGGGGCAACAGATACGCAGTATTTT. Amino acids: CASSQEGLAGATDTQYF. V is TRBV4-1 and J is TRBJ2-3, with 13 bases that match TRBD2. Trimming removed 0 bases from V and 3 bases from J; junction bases left unmatched: 3. This CDR3 region has 17 residues. Looked up from germline, CDR1 is MGHRA and CDR2 is YSYEKL.

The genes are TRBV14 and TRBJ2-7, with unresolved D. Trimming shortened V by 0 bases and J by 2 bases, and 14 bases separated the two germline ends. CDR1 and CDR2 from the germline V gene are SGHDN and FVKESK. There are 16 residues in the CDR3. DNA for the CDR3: TGTGCCAGCAGCCAAGAACGAGGTCCCGGCGCCTACGAGCAGTACTTC. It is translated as CASSQERGPGAYEQYF.

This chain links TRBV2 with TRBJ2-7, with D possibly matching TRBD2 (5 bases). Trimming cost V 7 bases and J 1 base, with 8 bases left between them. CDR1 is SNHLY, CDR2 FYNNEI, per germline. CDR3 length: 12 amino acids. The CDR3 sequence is CASNRDSYEQYF. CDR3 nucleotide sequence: TGTGCCAGCAACCGGGATTCCTACGAGCAGTACTTC.

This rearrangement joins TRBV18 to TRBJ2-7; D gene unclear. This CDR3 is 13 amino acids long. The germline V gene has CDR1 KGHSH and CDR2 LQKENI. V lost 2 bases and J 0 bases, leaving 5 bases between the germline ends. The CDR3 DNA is TGTGCCAGCTCACCATCCAGCTCCTACGAGCAGTACTTC. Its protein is CASSPSSSYEQYF.

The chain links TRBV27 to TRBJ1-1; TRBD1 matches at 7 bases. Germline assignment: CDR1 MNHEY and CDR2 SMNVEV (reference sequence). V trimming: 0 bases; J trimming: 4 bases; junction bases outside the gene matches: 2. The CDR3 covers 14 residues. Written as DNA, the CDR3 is TGTGCCAGCAGTTTATCCGACAGGGTCACTGAAGCTTTCTTT. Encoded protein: CASSLSDRVTEAFF.

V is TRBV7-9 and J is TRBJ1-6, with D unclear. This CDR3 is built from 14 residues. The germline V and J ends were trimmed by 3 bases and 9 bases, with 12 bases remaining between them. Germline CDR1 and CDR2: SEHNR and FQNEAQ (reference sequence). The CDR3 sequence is CASSLEPGGSPLHF. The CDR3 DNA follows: TGTGCCAGCAGCTTGGAACCTGGCGGTTCACCCCTCCACTTT.

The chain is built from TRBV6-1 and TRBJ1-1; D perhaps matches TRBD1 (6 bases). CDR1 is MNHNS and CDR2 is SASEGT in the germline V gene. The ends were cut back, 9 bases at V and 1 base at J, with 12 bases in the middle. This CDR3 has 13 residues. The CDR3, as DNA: TGTGCCAGGAAACCGGGACAGAACACTGAAGCTTTCTTT. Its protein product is CARKPGQNTEAFF.

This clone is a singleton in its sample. DNA for the CDR3: TGTGCCAGCAGTGCCCGCCACAGGGATTGGAATGAGCAGTTCTTC. This codes for CASSARHRDWNEQFF. The rearrangement uses TRBV6-5 and TRBJ2-1; possibly TRBD1 for D (6 bases). Germline CDR1 MNHEY, CDR2 SVGAGI. V was trimmed by 5 bases and J by 7 bases, leaving 18 bases between them. CDR3 length: 15 amino acids.

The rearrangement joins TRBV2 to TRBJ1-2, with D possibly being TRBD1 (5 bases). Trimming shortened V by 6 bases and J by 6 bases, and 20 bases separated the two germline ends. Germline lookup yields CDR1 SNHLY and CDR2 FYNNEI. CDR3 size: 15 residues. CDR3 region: CASSPEVGGSDGYTF. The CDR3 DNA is TGTGCCAGCAGCCCAGAGGTGGGGGGTTCTGATGGCTACACCTTC.

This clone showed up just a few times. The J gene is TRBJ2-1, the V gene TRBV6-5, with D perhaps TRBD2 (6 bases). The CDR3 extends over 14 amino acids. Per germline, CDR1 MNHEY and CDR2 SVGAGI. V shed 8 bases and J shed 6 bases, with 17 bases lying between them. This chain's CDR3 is CASGGDGGVNEQFF. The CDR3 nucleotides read TGTGCCAGCGGCGGCGACGGGGGAGTCAATGAGCAGTTCTTC.

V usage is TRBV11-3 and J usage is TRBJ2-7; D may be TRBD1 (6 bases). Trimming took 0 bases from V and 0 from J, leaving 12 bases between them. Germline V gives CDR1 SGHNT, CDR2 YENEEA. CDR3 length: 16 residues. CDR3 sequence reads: CASSLDLMGASYEQYF. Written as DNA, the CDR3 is TGTGCCAGCAGCTTAGATCTGATGGGGGCCTCCTACGAGCAGTACTTC.

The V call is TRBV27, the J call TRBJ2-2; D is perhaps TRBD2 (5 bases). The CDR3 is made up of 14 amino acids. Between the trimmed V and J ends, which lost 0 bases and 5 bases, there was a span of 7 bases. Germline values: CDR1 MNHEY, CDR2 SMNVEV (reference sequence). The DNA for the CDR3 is TGTGCCAGCAGTTTATCTTCGGGGACCGGGGAGCTGTTTTTT. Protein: CASSLSSGTGELFF.